The clone carrying this T cell receptor beta chain was observed many times. These data are taken from a study of human T cells and chemical hapten exposure. Regarding time point: pre-sensitization, week 0. Treatment denoted: therapeutic diphenylcyclopropenone sensitization with weekly scalp DPC. Germline trimming cut 4 bases from V and 8 bases from J; bases unmatched to any gene: 7. CDR3 length: 14 amino acids. The germline V gene encodes CDR1 SGHRS and CDR2 YFSETQ. TCRdb itself ran the RACE reads through MiXCR, one entry per CDR3 protein. The sample includes around 250,000 distinct CDR3 sequences, approximately 8.6% of them seen just once.

The chain joins TRBV5-1 to TRBJ1-4; 8 bases match TRBD1. This receptor was identified in a woman aged 40 to 55 with alopecia areata. Some clones in this sample may be carry-over from other donors' samples. The material was whole blood, obtained in connection with sensitization to the hapten diphenylcyclopropenone (DPC). The chain's CDR3 is CASSRDRPKEKLFF. The CDR3 region has the DNA TGCGCCAGCAGCCGGGACAGGCCGAAGGAAAAACTGTTTTTT.